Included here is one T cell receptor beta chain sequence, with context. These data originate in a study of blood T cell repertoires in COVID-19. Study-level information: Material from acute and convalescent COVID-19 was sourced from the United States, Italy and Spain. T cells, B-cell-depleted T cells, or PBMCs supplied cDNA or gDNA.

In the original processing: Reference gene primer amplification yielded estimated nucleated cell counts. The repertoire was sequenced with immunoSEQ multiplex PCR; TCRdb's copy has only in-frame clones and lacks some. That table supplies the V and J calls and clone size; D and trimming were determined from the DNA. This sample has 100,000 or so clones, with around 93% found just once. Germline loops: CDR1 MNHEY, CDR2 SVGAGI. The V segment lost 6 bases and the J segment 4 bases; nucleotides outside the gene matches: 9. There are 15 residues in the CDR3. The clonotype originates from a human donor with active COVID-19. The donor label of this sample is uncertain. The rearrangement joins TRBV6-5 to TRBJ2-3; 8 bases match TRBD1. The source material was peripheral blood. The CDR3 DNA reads TGTGCCAGCAGGCGACAGGGGACCAGCGCAGATACGCAGTATTTT. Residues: CASRRQGTSADTQYF.